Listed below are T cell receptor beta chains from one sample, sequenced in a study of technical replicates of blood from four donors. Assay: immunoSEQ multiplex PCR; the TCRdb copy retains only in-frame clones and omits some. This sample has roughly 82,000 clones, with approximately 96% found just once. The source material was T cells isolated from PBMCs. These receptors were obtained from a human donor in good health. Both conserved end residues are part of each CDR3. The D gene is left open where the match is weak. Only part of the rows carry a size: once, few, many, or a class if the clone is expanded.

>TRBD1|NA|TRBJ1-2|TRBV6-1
TGTGCCAGCAGTGGGGTACAGGGGATGGGAATCTATGGCTACACCTTC
CASSGVQGMGIYGYTF
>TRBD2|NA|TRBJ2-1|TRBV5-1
TGCGCCAGCAGCGGGAAGGGGACTAGCGGGAGTTACAATGAGCAGTTCTTC
CASSGKGTSGSYNEQFF
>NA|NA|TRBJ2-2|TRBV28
TGTGCCAGCAGGCCTACAGGCACCGGGGAGCTGTTTTTT
CASRPTGTGELFF
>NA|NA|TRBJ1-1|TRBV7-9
TGTGCCAGCAGTCGTCTTTCCGGGGCTGAAGCTTTCTTT
CASSRLSGAEAFF
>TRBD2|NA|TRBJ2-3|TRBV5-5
TGTGCCAGCACCCTGGTACTAGCGGGAGGTGATACGCAGTATTTT
CASTLVLAGGDTQYF
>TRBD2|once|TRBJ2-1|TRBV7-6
TGTGCCAGCAGCTTGAAGGGGCCGTTGGGGGGGGATGAGCAGTTCTTC
CASSLKGPLGGDEQFF
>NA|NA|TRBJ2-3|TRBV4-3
TGCGCCAGCAGCCAAGCCCCCTTAGGCACAGATACGCAGTATTTT
CASSQAPLGTDTQYF
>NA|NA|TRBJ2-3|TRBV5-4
TGTGCCAGCAGCTTGAGGGCTAGCGGCACAGATACGCAGTATTTT
CASSLRASGTDTQYF
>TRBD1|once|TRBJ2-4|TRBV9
TGTGCCAGCAGCGAGAGGGGACAGGGATGGGGGGAAAACATTCAGTACTTC
CASSERGQGWGENIQYF
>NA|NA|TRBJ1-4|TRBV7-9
TGTGCCAGCAGCGGATCAGAGAATATGAGGGAAAAACTGTTTTTT
CASSGSENMREKLFF
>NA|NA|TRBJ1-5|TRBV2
TGTGCCAGCGGCTTCAATCAGCCCCAGCATTTT
CASGFNQPQHF
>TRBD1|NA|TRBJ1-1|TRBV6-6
TGTGCCAGCAGTTTGCCGGGACAGGGACCTAACACTGAAGCTTTCTTT
CASSLPGQGPNTEAFF
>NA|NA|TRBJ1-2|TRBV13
TGTGCCAGCAGCTTTGACAGGTCCCACCTGAGCTACACCTTC
CASSFDRSHLSYTF
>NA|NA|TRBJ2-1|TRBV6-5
TGTGCCAGCATTCCGACAGGATGGGGCAATGAGCAGTTCTTC
CASIPTGWGNEQFF
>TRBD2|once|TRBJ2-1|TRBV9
TGTGCCAGCAGCGGTACCGGGACTAGGGATGAGCAGTTCTTC
CASSGTGTRDEQFF
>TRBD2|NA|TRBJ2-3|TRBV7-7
TGTGCTAGCAGCCTAGGGGTAGCGGGAACTAGCACAGATACGCAGTATTTT
CASSLGVAGTSTDTQYF
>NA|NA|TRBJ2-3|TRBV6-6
TGTGCCAGCAGTCACATAGGGGGAGCTACGCAGTATTTT
CASSHIGGATQYF